The clone carrying this T cell receptor beta chain turned up a few times. Antigen specificity is unknown. The source of the sample is a study of type 1 regulatory T cells. The CDR3 runs to 13 residues. Germline V lookup: CDR1 SGHTA, CDR2 FQGNSA. Between the trimmed V and J ends, which lost 0 bases and 6 bases, there was a span of 9 bases. TCRdb called the reads again in MiXCR, with one record for every CDR3 protein. The profile shows more than 60,000 distinct CDR3 sequences, 62% of them singletons. The study, taken as a whole, reports: Compared with non-Tr1 cells, Tr1 cells showed a narrower TCR repertoire.

V and J are TRBV7-2 and TRBJ2-7; D may be TRBD1 or TRBD2 (5 bases each). The sample taken for sequencing was cultured non-Tr1 T cells, either the whole culture or a sorted T cell fraction (not recorded which). The sequence came from a human donor in good health. The CDR3 protein is CASSLAGASEQYF. The CDR3 DNA reads as TGTGCCAGCAGCTTAGCCGGGGCAAGCGAGCAGTACTTC.